This is a list of T cell receptor beta chains from one sample in a study of blood T cell repertoires in COVID-19. Clones were sequenced by immunoSEQ multiplex PCR, and TCRdb holds only the in-frame ones, with some missing. The table lists roughly 320,000 clones, over 90% of them singletons, with almost 4% in the top ten. Specimen: PBMCs or T cells enriched from blood (not recorded which). Every receptor here comes from a woman in her thirties who had been exposed to COVID-19. Both conserved end residues are part of each CDR3. A D gene is named only where the DNA matches it firmly. Size values are once, few and many counts, or a class for expanded clones, and some rows have none.

J gene	clone size	D gene	V gene	CDR3 protein	CDR3 DNA
TRBJ1-5	NA	NA	TRBV7-8	CASSLWVSQGSNQPQHF	TGTGCCAGCAGCTTATGGGTATCCCAGGGAAGCAATCAGCCCCAGCATTTT
TRBJ1-2	NA	TRBD1	TRBV11-2	CASSLVSRGNGYTF	TGTGCCAGCAGCTTAGTTTCCAGGGGGAATGGCTACACCTTC
TRBJ2-6	NA	NA	TRBV18	CASSQRGYPESGANVLTF	TGTGCCAGCTCTCAAAGGGGGTATCCTGAATCTGGGGCCAACGTCCTGACTTTC
TRBJ1-2	NA	NA	TRBV7-9	CASSLGTMFDGYTF	TGTGCCAGCAGCTTAGGGACAATGTTCGATGGCTACACCTTC
TRBJ1-1	NA	NA	TRBV10-2	CASSVDGADTEAFF	TGCGCCAGCAGTGTTGATGGGGCGGACACTGAAGCTTTCTTT
TRBJ1-6	NA	TRBD1	TRBV7-6	CASSSQRGHLHF	TGTGCCAGCAGCTCGCAGAGGGGGCACCTCCACTTT
TRBJ1-4	NA	NA	TRBV3-1/TRBV3-2	CASSQGGAGNEKLFF	TGTGCCAGCAGCCAAGGAGGGGCGGGGAATGAAAAACTGTTTTTT
TRBJ1-6	NA	NA	TRBV5-8	CASSPRAHNSPLHF	TGTGCCAGCAGCCCGAGGGCTCACAATTCACCCCTCCACTTT
TRBJ1-6	NA	TRBD1	TRBV4-3	CASSQDGRGLSPLHF	TGCGCCAGCAGCCAAGATGGCAGGGGGCTTTCACCCCTCCACTTT
TRBJ2-5	NA	NA	TRBV12-3/TRBV12-4	CASSYDIQETQYF	TGTGCCAGCAGTTACGACATCCAAGAGACCCAGTACTTC
TRBJ1-1	few	NA	TRBV5-1	CASSLVGSGTEAFF	TGCGCCAGCAGCTTGGTAGGGAGCGGAACTGAAGCTTTCTTT
TRBJ1-6	NA	NA	TRBV6-5	CASRGGRSYNSPLHF	TGTGCCAGCAGGGGGGGTCGCTCCTATAATTCACCCCTCCACTTT
TRBJ1-2	NA	NA	TRBV25-1	CASSERGSGYTF	TGTGCCAGCAGTGAACGAGGGAGTGGCTACACCTTC
TRBJ2-7	NA	TRBD2	TRBV4-2	CASSQDSPGLVSYEQYF	TGTGCCAGCAGCCAAGATTCGCCGGGACTAGTCTCCTACGAGCAGTACTTC
TRBJ1-2	NA	NA	TRBV7-8	CASSLVGQNYGYTF	TGTGCCAGCAGCTTAGTAGGACAGAACTATGGCTACACCTTC
TRBJ1-3	few	TRBD1	TRBV9	CASSPQGALGNTIYF	TGTGCCAGCAGTCCACAGGGGGCCCTTGGAAACACCATATATTTT
TRBJ1-1	few	TRBD1	TRBV18	CASSPGTGREAFF	TGTGCCAGCTCACCCGGGACAGGACGTGAAGCTTTCTTT